This is a list of T cell receptor beta chains from one sample in a study of shared T cell receptors in the human thymus. Measured with immunoSEQ multiplex PCR; TCRdb has only the in-frame clones, and not every one. The sample holds about 610,000 clones, around 89% seen once. The same sample was also studied in work on human thymus T cells.

Sequences were obtained from thymocytes. These receptors were collected from a boy in the first two years of life with a congenital heart defect. CDR3s include the opening cysteine and the closing phenylalanine or tryptophan. A D gene is named only where the DNA matches it firmly. The size entry is marked missing in some rows and otherwise reads once, few, many or a size class.

clone_size,v_call,j_call,d_call,cdr3_nt,cdr3_aa
once,TRBV5-4,TRBJ2-3,TRBD2,TGTGCCAGCAGCCCTCTGGCGGGAGAGAGTCCAGATACGCAGTATTTT,CASSPLAGESPDTQYF
few,TRBV11-2,TRBJ2-3,TRBD2,TGTGCCAGCAGCTTAGACCTATTGACTAGCGGGGCCACAGATACGCAGTATTTT,CASSLDLLTSGATDTQYF
.,TRBV28,TRBJ2-3,TRBD2,TGTGCCAGCAGTTTATCGCCTAGCGGGAGGGCCGAACCTCTCACAGATACGCAGTATTTT,CASSLSPSGRAEPLTDTQYF
.,TRBV29-1,TRBJ2-5,.,TGCAGCGTTGATTCCCTCCCCCCAGAGACCCAGTACTTC,CSVDSLPPETQYF
.,TRBV5-6,TRBJ1-3,.,TGTGCCAGCAGCGGGGGCTCAAGAAGCTCTGGAAACACCATATATTTT,CASSGGSRSSGNTIYF
.,TRBV28,TRBJ2-5,TRBD2,TGTGCCAGCAGTGGGAGCGGGAGGAGGCGGGTCCAAGAGACCCAGTACTTC,CASSGSGRRRVQETQYF
.,TRBV2,TRBJ2-3,TRBD2,TGTGCCAGCCGACTAGCGGGAGGGGGGGATACGCAGTATTTT,CASRLAGGGDTQYF
.,TRBV23-1,TRBJ1-2,TRBD1,TGCGCCAGCAGTCAATCGACAGGGGAGGTAGAGTCCGTAAGGGGCTACACCTTC,CASSQSTGEVESVRGYTF
.,TRBV21-1,TRBJ2-7,.,TGTGCCAGCAGCAAAGTCGAGGCAAACGAGCAGTACTTC,CASSKVEANEQYF
.,TRBV9,TRBJ2-1,TRBD1,TGTGCCAGCAGCGTAGAGGACAGGCGGTGGAATGAGCAGTTCTTC,CASSVEDRRWNEQFF
.,TRBV13,TRBJ2-5,TRBD2,TGTGCCAGCAGCGTATTCCGGGGGGGGGACGGGAGAGAGACCCAGTACTTC,CASSVFRGGDGRETQYF
once,TRBV21-1,TRBJ2-7,.,TGTGCCAGCAGCAAGGGGCCTGGGCGTTCTACCTACGAGCAGTACTTC,CASSKGPGRSTYEQYF
.,TRBV28,TRBJ2-1,TRBD2,TGTGCCAGCAAACTGGACAGAGGGACTAGCGGAGAGAGCTCCTACAATGAGCAGTTCTTC,CASKLDRGTSGESSYNEQFF
.,TRBV11-2,TRBJ2-7,TRBD1,TGTGCCAGCAGCTGGACAGGGGTCGCCTACGAGCAGTACTTC,CASSWTGVAYEQYF
.,TRBV5-4,TRBJ2-2,TRBD1,TGTGCCAGCAGCAGGGACGGGACAGGGGTATCCGACACCGGGGAGCTGTTTTTT,CASSRDGTGVSDTGELFF
.,TRBV4-1,TRBJ2-1,TRBD2,TGCGCCAGCAGCCAAGCCCCCTTAGCGGGAGTTAACTACAATGAGCAGTTCTTC,CASSQAPLAGVNYNEQFF
.,TRBV2,TRBJ1-5,.,TGTGCCAGCAGTGAAGGGGAGATGAACAATCAGCCCCAGCATTTT,CASSEGEMNNQPQHF
few,TRBV19,TRBJ1-2,.,TGTGCCAGTAGTGCCGCCGGGGGAGCTGATCTAGGAGGCTACACCTTC,CASSAAGGADLGGYTF
.,TRBV4-3,TRBJ2-1,TRBD2,TGCGCCAGCAGCCAAGAGGCACCCCATAGCGGGAGCCCCTTCAATGAGCAGTTCTTC,CASSQEAPHSGSPFNEQFF
few,TRBV14,TRBJ2-1,.,TGTGCCAGCAGCCAAGAGAGGCGCTCCTACAATGAGCAGTTCTTC,CASSQERRSYNEQFF
.,TRBV5-6,TRBJ2-3,.,TGTGCCAGCAACACGGACAGCTGCACAGATACGCAGTATTTT,CASNTDSCTDTQYF
.,TRBV5-1,TRBJ2-3,TRBD1,TGCGCCAGCAGCTTCACCGGACAGGGCCCACCAGATACGCAGTATTTT,CASSFTGQGPPDTQYF
.,TRBV11-3,TRBJ2-1,TRBD2,TGTGCCAGCAGCTCGACTAGCGGGGAGCAGTTCTTC,CASSSTSGEQFF
.,TRBV28,TRBJ2-7,.,TGTGCCAGCAGGTGGACGTTGACTACCTACGAGCAGTACTTC,CASRWTLTTYEQYF
once,TRBV5-8,TRBJ2-1,.,TGTGCCAGCAGCCCCCAACAGGACAATGAGCAGTTCTTC,CASSPQQDNEQFF
.,TRBV2,TRBJ2-4,.,TGTGCCAGCAGTAAGGACTCTGCCCTAGCCAAAAATATTCAGTACTTC,CASSKDSALAKNIQYF
once,TRBV4-1,TRBJ2-7,.,TGCGCCAGCAGCCAAGATCGGAGACTTTCGGTTGTTGCTGCCTACGAGCAGTACTTC,CASSQDRRLSVVAAYEQYF
few,TRBV5-4,TRBJ1-2,.,TGTGCCAGCAGGCCAGCCGACAGGAGAAATGGCTACACCTTC,CASRPADRRNGYTF
.,TRBV28,TRBJ2-7,TRBD1,TGTGCCAGCAGCATACCTCGGGACAGGGGACACTACGAGCAGTACTTC,CASSIPRDRGHYEQYF
.,TRBV10-3,TRBJ2-1,TRBD1,TGTGCCATCAGTGCCGACAGGGGTTTAGACAATGAGCAGTTCTTC,CAISADRGLDNEQFF
.,TRBV4-2,TRBJ2-5,TRBD2,TGTGCCAGCAGCCAAGCTGGGACTAGCGGGAGGGAGACCCAGTACTTC,CASSQAGTSGRETQYF
once,TRBV10-3,TRBJ2-1,.,TGTGCCATCAGTGAGTCCAGGGAACGCTACAATGAGCAGTTCTTC,CAISESRERYNEQFF
.,TRBV2,TRBJ1-1,.,TGTGCCAGCAGTCTCCTTCTCGGGGAGGTAATCCAGGCTTTCTTT,CASSLLLGEVIQAFF
.,TRBV4-1,TRBJ2-5,.,TGCGCCAGCAGCCAAGAACTAAGAGGGCCAAACCAAGAGACCCAGTACTTC,CASSQELRGPNQETQYF
.,TRBV25-1,TRBJ2-2,TRBD1,TGTGCCAGCAGTGCCCCCACCCCCGGGACAGATAACACCGGGGAGCTGTTTTTT,CASSAPTPGTDNTGELFF
.,TRBV6-1,TRBJ2-7,TRBD1,TGTGCCAGCAGTGTGACAGGGCGACAAAGGTACGAGCAGTACTTC,CASSVTGRQRYEQYF
.,TRBV4-2,TRBJ1-4,TRBD1,TGTGCCAGCAGCCAACTAAGGGGGCAGGAGGAAAAACTGTTTTTT,CASSQLRGQEEKLFF
.,TRBV27,TRBJ2-7,TRBD2,TGTGCCAGCAGCCTACTAGCGGGAGGACCCTACGAGCAGTACTTC,CASSLLAGGPYEQYF
.,TRBV2,TRBJ2-4,TRBD1,TGTGCCAGCAGGCGACAGGGGGACGGTGGACGGGACAAAAACATTCAGTACTTC,CASRRQGDGGRDKNIQYF
.,TRBV28,TRBJ2-5,TRBD1,TGTGCCAGCAGCTCGACAGGGTTGGCTGAGACCCAGTACTTC,CASSSTGLAETQYF
.,TRBV27,TRBJ2-1,TRBD2,TGTGCCAGCAGACTTGGGGGGACTAGCGGGAGTTTAGGTGAGCAGTTCTTC,CASRLGGTSGSLGEQFF
.,TRBV11-2,TRBJ2-2,.,TGTGCCAGCAGCGGAACAGGTGTGGGCGGGGAGCTGTTTTTT,CASSGTGVGGELFF
.,TRBV6-6,TRBJ1-3,TRBD1,TGTGCCAGCAGTTCCGGACAGGGTGGAAACACCATATATTTT,CASSSGQGGNTIYF
.,TRBV15,TRBJ2-2,TRBD1,TGTGCCACCAGCAGACCCGGGACAGGGGTTTCCGGGGAGCTGTTTTTT,CATSRPGTGVSGELFF
.,TRBV20-1,TRBJ2-1,.,TGCAGTGCTAGGGGGAGTTATGAGCAGTTCTTC,CSARGSYEQFF
.,TRBV28,TRBJ1-1,.,TGTGCCAGCAGCCCCCTTTCCCCTGAAGCTTTCTTT,CASSPLSPEAFF
.,TRBV5-4,TRBJ2-1,.,TGTGCCAGCAGCCCGGGCATGGGTAGCGTGAGCTCCTACAATGAGCAGTTCTTC,CASSPGMGSVSSYNEQFF
few,TRBV30,TRBJ1-1,TRBD1,TGTGCCTGGGCCCCGGACAGGGCGAACACTGAAGCTTTCTTT,CAWAPDRANTEAFF
.,TRBV6-1,TRBJ2-5,TRBD2,TGTGCCAGCACCTGGCGGGAGACGACCCAAGAGACCCAGTACTTC,CASTWRETTQETQYF
.,TRBV27,TRBJ2-1,TRBD2,TGTGCCAGCAGACCGGGACTAGCGGGAGTGTTACATGAGCAGTTCTTC,CASRPGLAGVLHEQFF
.,TRBV10-3,TRBJ2-5,TRBD1,TGTGCCACCGACAGGGGGGATCAAGAGACCCAGTACTTC,CATDRGDQETQYF
.,TRBV18,TRBJ1-5,.,TGTGCCAGCTCACCGACACCGAGCCCCAATCAGCCCCAGCATTTT,CASSPTPSPNQPQHF
once,TRBV28,TRBJ2-7,.,TGTGCCAGCAGTTTTTCGGCGGGTCCCTCCTACGAGCAGTACTTC,CASSFSAGPSYEQYF
.,TRBV2,TRBJ2-1,TRBD1,TGTGCCAGCAGAAGGGACAGGTGGAGCAATGAGCAGTTCTTC,CASRRDRWSNEQFF
.,TRBV7-9,TRBJ1-4,.,TGTGCCAGCAGCTTATTTCGTGAAAAACTGTTTTTT,CASSLFREKLFF